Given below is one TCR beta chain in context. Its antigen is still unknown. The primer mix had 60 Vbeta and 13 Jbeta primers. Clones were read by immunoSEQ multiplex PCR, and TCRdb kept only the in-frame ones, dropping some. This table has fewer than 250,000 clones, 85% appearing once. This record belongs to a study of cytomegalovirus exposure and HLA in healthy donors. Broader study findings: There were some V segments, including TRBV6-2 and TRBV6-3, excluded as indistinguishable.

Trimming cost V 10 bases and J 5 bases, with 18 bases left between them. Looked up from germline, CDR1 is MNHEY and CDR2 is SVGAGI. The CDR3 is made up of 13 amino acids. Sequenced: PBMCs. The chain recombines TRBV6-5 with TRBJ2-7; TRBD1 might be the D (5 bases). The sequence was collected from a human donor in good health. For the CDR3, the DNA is TGTGCCACCAAGGCGCCAGGGCGCAACGAGCAGTACTTC. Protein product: CATKAPGRNEQYF.